The clone carrying this T cell receptor (beta chain) was seen a single time. Its antigen remains unknown. The data are from a study of shared clonotypes between healthy human individuals. Study-wide results and caveats: On the whole, naive subsets had larger estimated richness than memory subsets had.

The germline V gene encodes CDR1 GTSNPN and CDR2 SVGIG (reference sequence). The ends lost 0 bases at V and 4 bases at J; junction bases unmatched: 13. The CDR3 is made up of 18 amino acids. Some 27,000 T cell genomes, or 200 ng DNA, went into the sorted-subset replicate PCRs. The data were produced by immunoSEQ multiplex PCR, yet TCRdb's version contains in-frame clones alone and is incomplete. The sample has approximately 2,300,000 clones, just under 95% seen once; the top ten hold roughly 0.34%. The sequenced sample was naive CD4+ T cells from PBMCs. Indicated subset: CD45RA+ positively selected. The sequence was collected from a man aged 18 to 29 in good health. Some clones in this sample may be carry-over from other donors' samples. V is TRBV30 and J is TRBJ1-2; 11 bases align to TRBD1. CDR3 sequence: CAWSVYWTGGGLSYGYTF. In DNA, the CDR3 is TGTGCCTGGAGTGTATATTGGACAGGGGGCGGCTTATCCTATGGCTACACCTTC.